This T cell receptor (beta chain) was documented in a study of OX40 agonist ivuxolimab in advanced cancers. Study-wide results and caveats: Partial responders at 0.1-3.0 mg/kg showed near-lowest clonal expansion.

The V and J ends lost 4 bases and 9 bases respectively, with 19 bases between them. From germline, CDR1 is MNHEY and CDR2 SVGAGI. The CDR3 is 16 amino acids. Profiling relied on immunoSEQ multiplex PCR, and the TCRdb table lists in-frame clones only, not all of them. Of 50,000 or so clones in the sample, roughly 89% are singletons; the top ten hold around 14%. Note on this clone: The target antigen is unknown.

Sequencing used CD4+ or CD8+ T cells sorted from blood, obtained in a trial of the OX40 agonist ivuxolimab. The rearrangement links TRBV6-5 to TRBJ1-6; weak D call: TRBD1 (6 bases). The clonotype was recovered from an adult with an advanced solid tumor such as melanoma, head and neck, liver or kidney cancer. CDR3 sequence: CASSFMPGQSGSPLHF. For the CDR3, the DNA is TGTGCCAGCAGTTTTATGCCGGGACAATCCGGTTCACCCCTCCACTTT.